The TCR beta chain described here comes from a study of T cells after yellow fever vaccination. From the 5' RACE reads, TCRdb called clonotypes with MiXCR, one entry per CDR3 protein. The sample holds about 330,000 distinct CDR3 sequences; about 6.6% are singletons and the top ten take 18%. The CDR3 has 12 residues. Between the trimmed V and J ends, which lost 6 bases and 2 bases, there was a span of 9 bases. CDR1 and CDR2 (germline): DFQATT, SNEGSKA (reference sequence). Here the sequenced sample was PBMCs, taken roughly seven weeks after the first yellow fever vaccination. The sequence derives from a man younger than 35 who received the YFV17D yellow fever vaccine. The chain carries TRBV20-1 and TRBJ2-3; D gene unclear. DNA of the CDR3: TGCAGTGCCGAGTGGTCCACAGATACGCAGTATTTT. It codes for CSAEWSTDTQYF.